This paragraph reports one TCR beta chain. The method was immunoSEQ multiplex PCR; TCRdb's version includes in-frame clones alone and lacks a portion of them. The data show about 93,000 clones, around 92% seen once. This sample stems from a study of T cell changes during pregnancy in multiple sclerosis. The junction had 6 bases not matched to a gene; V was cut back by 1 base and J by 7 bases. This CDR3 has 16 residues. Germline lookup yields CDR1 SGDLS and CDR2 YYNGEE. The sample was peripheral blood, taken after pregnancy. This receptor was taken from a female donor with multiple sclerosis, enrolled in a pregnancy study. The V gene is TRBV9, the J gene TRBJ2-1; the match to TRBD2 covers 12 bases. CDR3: CASSVSTSGSFNEQFF. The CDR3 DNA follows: TGTGCCAGCAGCGTATCGACTAGCGGGAGCTTTAATGAGCAGTTCTTC.